The 8 T cell receptor beta chains below were found in one sample sequenced in a study of blood T cell repertoires in COVID-19. The protocol was immunoSEQ multiplex PCR, while the TCRdb copy is restricted to in-frame clones and leaves out a portion. The table has around 200,000 clones, around 82% seen once. The source material was peripheral blood. The receptors come from a man aged 50-59 years with active or convalescent COVID-19.

The chain uses TRBV9 and TRBJ2-1, with TRBD2 as a possible D gene (6 bases). Germline V gene sequence: CDR1 SGDLS, CDR2 YYNGEE. The V gene lost 1 base and the J gene lost 9 bases, with 11 bases spanning the gap. The CDR3 length is 13 residues. DNA of the CDR3: TGTGCCAGCAGCGTAACCGGGGGTGGTGAGCAGTTCTTC. As protein: CASSVTGGGEQFF.

The J gene is TRBJ2-6, the V gene TRBV6-6; D might be TRBD2 (7 bases). CDR3 length equals 19 residues. The V gene lost 6 bases and the J gene lost 6 bases, with 27 bases spanning the gap. Per the germline V gene, CDR1 is MNHNY and CDR2 is SVGAGI (reference sequence). The CDR3: CASSRGGAAALGLANVLTF. CDR3 in DNA: TGTGCCAGCAGCCGAGGGGGGGCGGCAGCCCTTGGCTTGGCCAACGTCCTGACTTTC.

J is TRBJ1-1 and V is TRBV6-1; D is possibly TRBD1 (6 bases). Trimming took 3 bases from V and 5 from J, leaving 16 bases between them. Germline V gene sequence: CDR1 MNHNS, CDR2 SASEGT. The CDR3 consists of 15 residues. Here the CDR3 DNA reads TGTGCCAGCAGTGAGTTGCTAGGGGGTCTAACTGAAGCTTTCTTT. This gives the protein CASSELLGGLTEAFF.

The V call is TRBV5-1, the J call TRBJ1-2, with TRBD1 matching over 7 bases. Losses at the gene ends were 1 base for V and 5 bases for J; bases not matched to a gene: 8. The CDR3 extends over 15 amino acids. Germline V gene lookup returns CDR1 SGHRS and CDR2 YFSETQ. CDR3: CASSLYKGASYGYTF. DNA for the CDR3: TGCGCCAGCAGCTTGTATAAGGGGGCCTCGTATGGCTACACCTTC.

The genes are TRBV11-3 and TRBJ2-2; the D gene is possibly TRBD1 (7 bases). Germline CDR1 is SGHNT and CDR2 is YENEEA. The CDR3 has 14 residues. With 6 bases removed from V and 3 bases from J, the gap between germline ends came to 11 bases. The CDR3 DNA is TGTGCCAGCAGGCAGGGGGGTGACACCGGGGAGCTGTTTTTT. Protein sequence: CASRQGGDTGELFF.

The CDR3 spells CASHRDRNTEAFF. The DNA of the CDR3 is TGTGCCAGCCACCGGGACAGGAACACTGAAGCTTTCTTT. This rearrangement joins TRBV12-3 or TRBV12-4 to TRBJ1-1; 7 bases agree with TRBD1. Trimming at V came to 8 bases and at J to 1 base, leaving 4 bases not matched to a gene. CDR3 length: 13 amino acids.

The rearrangement joins TRBV19 to TRBJ2-7, with D perhaps TRBD1 (8 bases). CDR1 LNHDA and CDR2 SQIVND come from the germline V gene (reference sequence). Trimming shortened V by 5 bases and J by 7 bases, and 18 bases separated the two germline ends. CDR3 size: 14 residues. CDR3 in amino acids: CASSPAQGGYEQYF. As DNA, the CDR3 is TGTGCCAGTAGTCCCGCACAGGGGGGGTATGAGCAGTACTTC. Full variable domain (rest looked up from reference TRBV19 and TRBJ2-7): DGGITQSPKYLFRKEGQNVTLSCEQNLNHDAMYWYRQDPGQGLRLIYYSQIVNDFQKGDIAEGYSVSREKKESFPLTVTSAQKNPTAFYLCASSPAQGGYEQYFGPGTRLTVT.

V is TRBV27 and J is TRBJ1-1; D uncertain. Trimming pared 6 bases from V and 4 bases from J, leaving 15 bases between. Germline CDR1 is MNHEY and CDR2 is SMNVEV (reference sequence). The CDR3 consists of 14 residues. CDR3 coding DNA: TGTGCCAGCAGCGAGGGTACTCCACGCACTGAAGCTTTCTTT. The encoded protein is CASSEGTPRTEAFF.